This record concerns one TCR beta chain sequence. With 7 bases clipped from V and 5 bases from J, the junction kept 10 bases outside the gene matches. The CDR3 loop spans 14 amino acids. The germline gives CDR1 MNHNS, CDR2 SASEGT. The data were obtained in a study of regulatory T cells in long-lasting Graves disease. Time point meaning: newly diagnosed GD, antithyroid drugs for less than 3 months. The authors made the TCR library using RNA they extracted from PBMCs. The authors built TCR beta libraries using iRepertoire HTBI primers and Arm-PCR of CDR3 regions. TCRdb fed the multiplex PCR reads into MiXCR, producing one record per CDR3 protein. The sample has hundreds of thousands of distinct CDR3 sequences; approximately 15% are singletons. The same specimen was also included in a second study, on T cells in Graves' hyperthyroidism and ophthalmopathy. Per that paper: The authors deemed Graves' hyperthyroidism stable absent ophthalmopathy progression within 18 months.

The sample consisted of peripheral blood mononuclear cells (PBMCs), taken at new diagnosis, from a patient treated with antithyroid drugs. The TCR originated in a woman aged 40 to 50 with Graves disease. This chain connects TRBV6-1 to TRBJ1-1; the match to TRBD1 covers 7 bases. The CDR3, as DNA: TGTGCCAGCACTAACCTAGGACAGGCGACTGAAGCTTTCTTT. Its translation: CASTNLGQATEAFF.